This T cell receptor (beta chain) was identified in a study of post-analysis software for immune sequencing data. The overall study: The courses of disease that were included comprised relapsing-remitting, secondary progressive and progressive-relapsing multiple sclerosis.

About this clonotype itself: Its target is not known.

Findings and limits, study-wide: When the samples were clustered directly with F measure, those that had been prepared in the same batch showed strong co-clustering. Versus controls, multiple sclerosis patients showed significantly lower diversity (normalized Chao1). TRBV5-6, TRBV5-1 and TRBV20-1 belonged to a set of roughly 5 TRBV segments that were more frequent in patients than controls.

Unique molecular identifiers tagged the TCR beta cDNA libraries. Each batch of about 0.9 to 10 million T cells produced 400,000 to 650,000 cDNA molecules. TCRdb re-called the PCR reads through MiXCR, storing one row per CDR3 protein. The table records around 260,000 distinct CDR3 sequences, 36% of them present only once. CDR3 length: 12 residues. Trimming took 7 bases from V and 4 from J, leaving 13 bases between them. Germline CDR1 reads SQVTM; CDR2 reads ANQGSEA. Sequenced: blood. The clonotype originates from a girl aged 10 to 17 with multiple sclerosis. The rearrangement joins TRBV29-1 to TRBJ1-1; D uncertain. CDR3 DNA: TGCAGCGCTGGGGAAGAGGGCACTGAAGCTTTCTTT. Protein sequence: CSAGEEGTEAFF.